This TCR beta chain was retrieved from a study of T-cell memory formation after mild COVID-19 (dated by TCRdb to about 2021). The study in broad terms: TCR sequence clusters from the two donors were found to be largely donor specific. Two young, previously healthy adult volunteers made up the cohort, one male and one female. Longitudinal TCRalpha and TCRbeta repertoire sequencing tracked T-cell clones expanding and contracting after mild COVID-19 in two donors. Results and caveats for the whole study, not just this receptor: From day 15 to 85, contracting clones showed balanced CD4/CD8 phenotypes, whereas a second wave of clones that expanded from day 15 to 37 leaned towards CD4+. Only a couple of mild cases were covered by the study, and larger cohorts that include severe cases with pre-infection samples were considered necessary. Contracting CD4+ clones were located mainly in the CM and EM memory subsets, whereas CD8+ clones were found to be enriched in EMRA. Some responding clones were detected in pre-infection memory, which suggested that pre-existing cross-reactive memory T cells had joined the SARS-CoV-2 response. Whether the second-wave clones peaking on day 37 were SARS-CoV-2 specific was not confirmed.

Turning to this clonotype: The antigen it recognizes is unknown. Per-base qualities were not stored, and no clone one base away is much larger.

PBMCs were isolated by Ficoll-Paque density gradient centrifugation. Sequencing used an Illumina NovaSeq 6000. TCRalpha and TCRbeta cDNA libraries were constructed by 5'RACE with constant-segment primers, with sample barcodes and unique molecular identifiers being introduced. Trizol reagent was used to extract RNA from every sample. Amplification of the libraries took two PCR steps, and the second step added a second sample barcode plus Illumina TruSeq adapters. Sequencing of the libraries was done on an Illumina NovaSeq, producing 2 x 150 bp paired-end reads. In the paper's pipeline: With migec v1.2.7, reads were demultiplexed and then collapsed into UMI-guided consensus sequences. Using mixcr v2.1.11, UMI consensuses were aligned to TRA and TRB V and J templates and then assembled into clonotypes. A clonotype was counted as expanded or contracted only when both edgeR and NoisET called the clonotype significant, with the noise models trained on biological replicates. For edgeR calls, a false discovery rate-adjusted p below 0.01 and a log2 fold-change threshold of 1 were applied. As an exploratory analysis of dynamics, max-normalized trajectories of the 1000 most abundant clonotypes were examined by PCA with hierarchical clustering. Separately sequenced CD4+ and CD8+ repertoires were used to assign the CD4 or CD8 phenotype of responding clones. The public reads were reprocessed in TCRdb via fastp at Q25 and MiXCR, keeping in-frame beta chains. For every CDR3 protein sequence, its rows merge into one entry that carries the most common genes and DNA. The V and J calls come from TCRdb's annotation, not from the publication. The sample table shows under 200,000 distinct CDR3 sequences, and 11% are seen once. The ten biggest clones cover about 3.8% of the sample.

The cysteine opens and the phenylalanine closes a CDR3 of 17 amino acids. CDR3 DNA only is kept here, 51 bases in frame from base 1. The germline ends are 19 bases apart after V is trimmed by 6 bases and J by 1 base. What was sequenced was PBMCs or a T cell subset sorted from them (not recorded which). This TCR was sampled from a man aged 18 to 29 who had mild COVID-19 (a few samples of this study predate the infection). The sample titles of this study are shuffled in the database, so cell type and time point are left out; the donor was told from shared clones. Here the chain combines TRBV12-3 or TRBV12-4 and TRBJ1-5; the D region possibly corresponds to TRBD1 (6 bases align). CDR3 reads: CASSPGQKFMSNQPQHF. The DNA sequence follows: TGTGCCAGCAGCCCGGGACAAAAGTTTATGAGCAATCAGCCCCAGCATTTT.